Listed here are 9 T cell receptor beta chains from one sample, sequenced in a study of blood T cell repertoires in COVID-19. Repertoires were generated with immunoSEQ multiplex PCR, while TCRdb's copy carries only in-frame clones and drops some. The sample has roughly 250,000 clones, 85% to 95% seen once. The sequencing input was PBMCs or T cells enriched from blood (not recorded which). These TCRs come from a woman younger than 30 who had recovered from COVID-19.

The CDR3 here is CASSGGRATNEKLFF. CDR3 nucleotides: TGCGCCAGCAGCGGGGGCAGGGCTACTAATGAAAAACTGTTTTTT. This chain links TRBV5-1 with TRBJ1-4, with a possible D match to TRBD1 (6 bases). The CDR3 contains 15 residues. V was pared by 4 bases and J by 2 bases, with 12 bases between. Germline assignment: CDR1 SGHRS and CDR2 YFSETQ. The whole variable domain, filled in from reference TRBV5-1 and TRBJ1-4, reads KAGVTQTPRYLIKTRGQQVTLSCSPISGHRSVSWYQQTPGQGLQFLFEYFSETQRNKGNFPGRFSGRQFSNSRSEMNVSTLELGDSALYLCASSGGRATNEKLFFGSGTQLSVL.

The chain uses TRBV6-2 or TRBV6-3 and TRBJ2-7, with 8 positions matching TRBD1. Trimming at V came to 2 bases and at J to 7 bases, leaving 10 bases not matched to a gene. The CDR3 has 15 amino acids. Germline CDR1 MNHEY, CDR2 SVGEGT. The CDR3 nucleotides read TGTGCCAGCAGTTACCTGAGGACAGGGTCCGGTGAGCAGTACTTC. Amino acid sequence: CASSYLRTGSGEQYF.

The rearrangement joins TRBV19 to TRBJ2-1, with 8 bases identical to TRBD2. The CDR3 sequence is 15 residues long. CDR1 and CDR2 from the germline V gene are LNHDA and SQIVND (reference sequence). V shed 5 bases, J shed 8 bases, and the junction held 11 bases outside the gene matches. CDR3 bases: TGTGCCAGTAGTTTTGGCTACGGGGGGGCTGATGAGCAGTTCTTC. Protein sequence: CASSFGYGGADEQFF. Looking up the rest from reference TRBV19 and TRBJ2-1 gives the full variable domain: DGGITQSPKYLFRKEGQNVTLSCEQNLNHDAMYWYRQDPGQGLRLIYYSQIVNDFQKGDIAEGYSVSREKKESFPLTVTSAQKNPTAFYLCASSFGYGGADEQFFGPGTRLTVL.

In DNA form, the CDR3 reads TGTGCCAGCAGCTTAGATGGCCAGCGGGGGAACGAGCAGTACTTC. Translating it yields CASSLDGQRGNEQYF. The chain uses TRBV11-3 and TRBJ2-7, with 8 bases aligning to TRBD2. The junction had 6 bases not matched to a gene; V was cut back by 0 bases and J by 5 bases. The germline CDR1 and CDR2 sequences are SGHNT and YENEEA. This CDR3 has 15 residues.

The gene calls are TRBV11-2 and TRBJ2-7; D remains unclear. CDR3 size: 12 residues. The V and J ends lost 4 bases and 7 bases respectively, with 11 bases between them. In germline, CDR1 is SGHAT, CDR2 FQNNGV. The DNA of the CDR3 is TGTGCCAGCAGCTCGCGAGGAGAGGAGCAGTACTTC. It is translated as CASSSRGEEQYF.

The V and J genes are TRBV5-4 and TRBJ2-3; a weak D match, TRBD1 (6 bases). The CDR3 contains 17 residues. Between the trimmed V and J ends, which lost 4 bases and 0 bases, there was a span of 18 bases. CDR1 is SGHNT and CDR2 is YYREEE in the germline V gene (reference sequence). CDR3 sequence (DNA): TGTGCCAGCAGCCGGATGGGACACGCCACTAGCACAGATACGCAGTATTTT. As protein: CASSRMGHATSTDTQYF.

This clone was detected once. V is TRBV3-1 (or the pseudogene TRBV3-2) and J is TRBJ1-2; D remains unclear. The V gene's germline CDR1 is LGHDT and CDR2 YNNKEL (reference sequence). The CDR3 consists of 14 residues. Trimming pared 6 bases from V and 7 bases from J, leaving 18 bases between. Written as DNA, the CDR3 is TGTGCCAGCAGGTACCACGGCGGGGTAGGTGGCTACACCTTC. Its protein is CASRYHGGVGGYTF.

The chain couples TRBV2 to TRBJ2-7; no definite D call. Germline CDR1 SNHLY, CDR2 FYNNEI. This CDR3 comprises 10 residues. The V end was cut by 4 bases, the J end by 7 bases, with 5 bases between. CDR3 bases: TGTGCCAGCAGTGGAGTTGAGCAGTACTTC. Translating it yields CASSGVEQYF.

The chain links TRBV4-1 to TRBJ1-1, with D possibly TRBD1 on 6 matching bases. This CDR3 has 14 residues. Germline V gene lookup returns CDR1 MGHRA and CDR2 YSYEKL. Trimming removed 4 bases at V and 4 bases at J, with 13 bases between. Here the CDR3 DNA reads TGCGCCAGCAGCCGCGAGACAGGACTCACTGAAGCTTTCTTT. This translates into CASSRETGLTEAFF.